These 31 T cell receptor beta chains originate from one sample sequenced in a study of vaccination and CD4 T cells after COVID-19. The Oncomine TCR Beta short-read assay sequenced DNA from cultured CD4+ T cells. TCRdb fed the PCR reads into MiXCR, producing one record per CDR3 protein. This table has over 20,000 distinct CDR3 sequences, almost 50% appearing once. Antigens of these TCRs are unknown. The treatment: approximately nine-day PBMC culture with coronavirus spike peptide pools or control peptides (ViraFEST assay). Sequencing was done on a sample of CD4+ T cells from blood, cultured in vitro. These receptor sequences come from a human donor who had recovered from COVID-19.

This clonotype was seen only a few times. The chain uses TRBV19 and TRBJ1-1; unclear D gene. Trimming pared 4 bases from V and 1 base from J, leaving 7 bases between. The CDR3 has 13 amino acids. Germline V lookup: CDR1 LNHDA, CDR2 SQIVND (reference sequence). The CDR3 here is CASSTFQNTEAFF. The CDR3 coding sequence is TGTGCCAGTAGTACATTTCAGAACACTGAAGCTTTCTTT.

This chain connects TRBV20-1 to TRBJ1-1; a possible D gene is TRBD1 (5 bases). Germline CDR1 DFQATT, CDR2 SNEGSKA (reference sequence). The CDR3 is made up of 13 amino acids. Trimming cost V 2 bases and J 2 bases, with 9 bases left between them. CDR3 sequence (DNA): TGCAGTGCTAGATGGGGGGATAACACTGAAGCTTTCTTT. It encodes CSARWGDNTEAFF.

The rearrangement links TRBV11-3 to TRBJ2-3; weak D call: TRBD2 (6 bases). Germline CDR1 and CDR2: SGHNT and YENEEA. The germline V and J ends were trimmed by 5 bases and 2 bases, with 14 bases remaining between them. This CDR3 is 15 amino acids long. As DNA, the CDR3 is TGTGCCAGCAGCATGGGTAGCGGAGACACAGATACGCAGTATTTT. Translation gives CASSMGSGDTDTQYF.

Here the CDR3 reads CASSEYKGGTDTQYF. The DNA for the CDR3 is TGTGCCAGCAGTGAATATAAAGGGGGCACAGATACGCAGTATTTT. The genes are TRBV25-1 and TRBJ2-3, with D maybe TRBD1 (5 bases). V lost 0 bases and J lost 1, with 8 bases in between. Germline CDR1 is MGHDK and CDR2 is SYGVNS. The CDR3 extends over 15 amino acids. Full variable domain (missing parts from reference TRBV25-1 and TRBJ2-3): EADIYQTPRYLVIGTGKKITLECSQTMGHDKMYWYQQDPGMELHLIHYSYGVNSTEKGDLSSESTVSRIRTEHFPLTLESARPSHTSQYLCASSEYKGGTDTQYFGPGTRLTVL.

The gene calls are TRBV27 and TRBJ2-2; 8 bases align to TRBD1. This CDR3 comprises 16 residues. Unmatched junction bases numbered 8, after V lost 7 bases and J lost 1 base. Germline lookup yields CDR1 MNHEY and CDR2 SMNVEV (reference sequence). The chain's CDR3 is CASKVQGDLNTGELFF. Here the CDR3 DNA reads TGTGCCAGCAAGGTACAGGGGGATCTGAACACCGGGGAGCTGTTTTTT.

V gene TRBV20-1 combines with J gene TRBJ2-1; the D call may be TRBD1 or TRBD2 (5 bases each). CDR1 DFQATT and CDR2 SNEGSKA come from the germline V gene (reference sequence). CDR3 size: 12 residues. CDR3 sequence (DNA): TGCGGACTTTCAGGGTATTACAATGAGCAGTTCTTC. Protein product: CGLSGYYNEQFF.

This rearrangement joins TRBV19 to TRBJ2-6; D remains ambiguous. Germline loops: CDR1 LNHDA, CDR2 SQIVND (reference sequence). The ends were cut back, 3 bases at V and 3 bases at J, with 6 bases in the middle. This CDR3 region has 14 residues. CDR3 protein: CASSIGGGANVLTF. In DNA, the CDR3 is TGTGCCAGTAGTATTGGCGGTGGGGCCAACGTCCTGACTTTC.

The chain links TRBV11-2 to TRBJ2-2; unclear D gene. The germline V gene has CDR1 SGHAT and CDR2 FQNNGV. This CDR3 contains 13 residues. Trimming left V 7 bases short and J 5 bases short, with 11 bases between. The CDR3 DNA sequence: TGTGCCAGCAAAAGGGCCGGAACCGGGGAGCTGTTTTTT. Its translation: CASKRAGTGELFF.

The gene calls are TRBV10-3 and TRBJ1-5; D not certain. Germline CDR1 and CDR2: ENHRY and SYGVKD. The CDR3 spans 13 residues. V was clipped by 4 bases and J by 7 bases, with 11 bases between them. DNA for the CDR3: TGTGCCATCAGTGCGGAGGGTGGGCAGCCCCAGCATTTT. It specifies CAISAEGGQPQHF.

The rearrangement uses TRBV6-1 and TRBJ1-1; TRBD1 might be the D (5 bases). Trimming shortened V by 6 bases and J by 0 bases, and 17 bases separated the two germline ends. CDR3 length: 16 amino acids. Looked up from germline, CDR1 is MNHNS and CDR2 is SASEGT. The CDR3 region is CASSRNPTALNTEAFF. In DNA, the CDR3 is TGTGCCAGCAGCCGCAACCCGACAGCCTTGAACACTGAAGCTTTCTTT.

The rearrangement links TRBV5-4 to TRBJ1-2, with 7 bases aligning to TRBD1. The junction had 3 bases not matched to a gene; V was cut back by 2 bases and J by 5 bases. Germline CDR1 reads SGHNT; CDR2 reads YYREEE (reference sequence). This CDR3 comprises 13 residues. The CDR3 region has the DNA TGTGCCAGCAGCTTCGGGACAGAGTATGGCTACACCTTC. Amino acid sequence: CASSFGTEYGYTF.

The chain is built from TRBV12-3 or TRBV12-4 and TRBJ1-2; D possibly corresponds to TRBD1 (5 bases). V lost 3 bases, J lost 8 bases, and 13 bases lay in between. The CDR3 extends over 13 amino acids. CDR3 DNA: TGTGCCAGCAGTTTGGGCAGGGAGGGAGGCTACACCTTC. It yields the protein CASSLGREGGYTF.

In this sample, this clonotype turned up a few times. The chain carries TRBV24-1 and TRBJ2-7; 8 nucleotides line up with TRBD1. This CDR3 spans 15 amino acids. J lost 4 bases, V lost 3 bases, and 7 bases had no gene match. Germline-derived CDR1 and CDR2 are KGHDR and SFDVKD. CDR3 sequence reads: CATSDQTGEFYEQYF. CDR3 DNA sequence: TGTGCCACCAGTGATCAGACAGGGGAATTTTACGAGCAGTACTTC.

The V and J genes are TRBV20-1 and TRBJ1-1, with 9 bases that match TRBD1. Losses at the gene ends were 4 bases for V and 6 bases for J; bases not matched to a gene: 3. Per germline, CDR1 DFQATT and CDR2 SNEGSKA (reference sequence). This CDR3 comprises 12 residues. The DNA for the CDR3 is TGCAGTGCTACCCGGGACAGGGCTGAAGCTTTCTTT. This translates into CSATRDRAEAFF.

V is TRBV10-3 and J is TRBJ2-5; unclear D gene. Trimming left V 0 bases short and J 7 bases short, with 6 bases between. The germline V gene encodes CDR1 ENHRY and CDR2 SYGVKD. The CDR3 is 12 amino acids. Written as DNA, the CDR3 is TGTGCCATCAGTGAGTCGTATGCGACCCAGTACTTC. It encodes CAISESYATQYF.

In this sample, this clonotype turned up a few times. This chain uses TRBV7-2 with TRBJ1-6; D remains unclear. The CDR3 is 13 residues long. Trimming stripped 6 bases from V and 8 bases from J, with 11 bases between. CDR1 is SGHTA and CDR2 is FQGNSA in the germline V gene. The DNA of the CDR3 is TGTGCCAGCAGTTCCCGTCAAGATTCACCCCTCCACTTT. Translating it yields CASSSRQDSPLHF.

The rearrangement joins TRBV29-1 to TRBJ2-5, with 11 bases matching TRBD2. CDR3 length: 12 amino acids. CDR1 is SQVTM, CDR2 ANQGSEA, per germline. The V segment lost 5 bases and the J segment 5 bases; nucleotides outside the gene matches: 1. The CDR3 nucleotides read TGCAGCGTTATAGCGGGAGGGGAGACCCAGTACTTC. Protein sequence: CSVIAGGETQYF.

V is TRBV6-1 and J is TRBJ2-5; TRBD2 matches 7 bases. Germline assignment: CDR1 MNHNS and CDR2 SASEGT. The CDR3 extends over 16 amino acids. V dropped 2 bases and J dropped 0; count of bases not matched to a gene: 6. The CDR3 loop is CASSESVSGYQETQYF. The CDR3 DNA sequence: TGTGCCAGCAGTGAAAGCGTTAGCGGGTACCAAGAGACCCAGTACTTC.

The J gene is TRBJ2-3, the V gene TRBV6-5, with D perhaps matching TRBD1 (5 bases). Germline values: CDR1 MNHEY, CDR2 SVGAGI. Trimming left V 2 bases short and J 6 bases short, with 12 bases between. This CDR3 spans 14 amino acids. The CDR3 DNA follows: TGTGCCAGCAGTTACACGCCACAGGACGATACGCAGTATTTT. Translating it yields CASSYTPQDDTQYF.

This clonotype occurred a few times. The V gene is TRBV7-3, the J gene TRBJ1-2; a possible D gene is TRBD1 (5 bases). The V end lost 5 bases, the J end lost 6 bases, and 13 bases lay between the germline ends. The CDR3 is 13 amino acids. Germline V gene lookup returns CDR1 SGHTA and CDR2 FQGTGA. CDR3 in amino acids: CASSRGQRDGYTF. In DNA form, the CDR3 reads TGTGCCAGCAGCAGAGGACAACGGGATGGCTACACCTTC.

The chain combines TRBV30 with TRBJ2-1; D tentatively reads TRBD1 or TRBD2 (5 bases each). The germline V gene encodes CDR1 GTSNPN and CDR2 SVGIG (reference sequence). This CDR3 has 15 amino acids. Trimming stripped 4 bases from V and 7 bases from J, with 20 bases between. CDR3 region: CAWNQFGTQRNEQFF. In DNA form, the CDR3 reads TGTGCCTGGAATCAGTTTGGGACCCAAAGGAATGAGCAGTTCTTC.

J is TRBJ2-2 and V is TRBV7-3; D is unclear. Trimming stripped 5 bases from V and 2 bases from J, with 9 bases between. The CDR3 runs to 14 residues. The germline V gene has CDR1 SGHTA and CDR2 FQGTGA. The CDR3 DNA is TGTGCCAGCAGCCGGGCTACAAACACCGGGGAGCTGTTTTTT. Its translation is CASSRATNTGELFF.

This chain uses TRBV28 with TRBJ1-6; D possibly corresponds to TRBD1 (6 bases). CDR1 and CDR2 from the germline V gene are MDHEN and SYDVKM. The V end lost 11 bases, the J end lost 8 bases, and 19 bases lay between the germline ends. This CDR3 contains 14 residues. This CDR3 reads CAGHSTGKDSPLHF. CDR3 DNA sequence: TGTGCCGGACACTCTACAGGGAAGGATTCACCCCTCCACTTT.

The rearrangement uses TRBV18 and TRBJ1-5, with D maybe TRBD1 (5 bases). The CDR3 sequence is 14 residues long. CDR1 is KGHSH, CDR2 LQKENI, per germline. V gave up 2 bases and J gave up 6 bases, with 11 bases separating them. CDR3 DNA sequence: TGTGCCAGCTCACCAGGGACCCAGGCTCAGCCCCAGCATTTT. As protein: CASSPGTQAQPQHF. The full variable domain, its missing parts supplied by reference TRBV18 and TRBJ1-5, is NAGVMQNPRHLVRRRGQEARLRCSPMKGHSHVYWYRQLPEEGLKFMVYLQKENIIDESGMPKERFSAEFPKEGPSILRIQQVVRGDSAAYFCASSPGTQAQPQHFGDGTRLSIL.

This clonotype was observed a handful of times. The rearrangement links TRBV27 to TRBJ2-2; 10 nucleotides align to TRBD2. CDR3 size: 15 residues. CDR1 and CDR2 (germline): MNHEY, SMNVEV (reference sequence). V shed 5 bases and J 4 bases; nucleotides not matched to a gene: 4. This CDR3 is CASSPLAGATGELFF. The CDR3 DNA reads TGTGCCAGCAGTCCCCTAGCGGGAGCCACCGGGGAGCTGTTTTTT.

This clonotype was recorded a few times. This chain joins TRBV19 and TRBJ1-6, with D possibly being TRBD1 (6 bases). Germline CDR1 and CDR2: LNHDA and SQIVND (reference sequence). CDR3 length: 14 amino acids. Trimming took off 4 bases at V and 6 bases at J, with 10 bases between the two ends. The CDR3 nucleotides are TGTGCCAGTAGTACTGGACAGCTTAATTCACCCCTCCACTTT. This encodes CASSTGQLNSPLHF.

The rearrangement links TRBV7-2 to TRBJ1-3, with a weak D call TRBD1 (5 bases). Trimming removed 3 bases from V and 4 bases from J, with 13 bases in between. Germline CDR1 reads SGHTA; CDR2 reads FQGNSA. The CDR3 sequence is 15 residues long. CDR3: CASSLDTLAGNTIYF. The CDR3 DNA sequence: TGTGCCAGCAGCTTGGACACCCTGGCGGGAAACACCATATATTTT.

The rearrangement joins TRBV12-3 or TRBV12-4 to TRBJ1-5, with D perhaps TRBD1 (6 bases). The CDR3 contains 19 residues. V lost 6 bases and J 0 bases, leaving 24 bases between the germline ends. CDR3 loop: CASRPYDLGRDNSNQPQHF. Here the CDR3 DNA reads TGTGCCAGCAGACCCTATGATCTGGGCAGGGACAATAGCAATCAGCCCCAGCATTTT.

The chain uses TRBV12-3 or TRBV12-4 and TRBJ2-3; the match to TRBD1 covers 11 bases. V dropped 4 bases and J dropped 3; count of bases not matched to a gene: 0. The CDR3 spans 14 residues. CDR3 protein: CASSWDRGTDTQYF. CDR3 nucleotide sequence: TGTGCCAGCAGTTGGGACAGGGGGACAGATACGCAGTATTTT.

The V gene is TRBV20-1, the J gene TRBJ1-2; 10 bases fit TRBD1. There are 14 residues in the CDR3. Unmatched junction bases numbered 9, after V lost 3 bases and J lost 8 bases. Germline V gene data show CDR1 as DFQATT and CDR2 as SNEGSKA (reference sequence). CDR3 sequence: CSARIPGTGEGYTF. DNA of the CDR3: TGCAGTGCTAGGATTCCCGGGACAGGGGAAGGCTACACCTTC.

This clonotype was detected once. V and J are TRBV5-1 and TRBJ1-1, with a possible D match to TRBD1 (6 bases). Trimming removed 3 bases at V and 3 bases at J, with 12 bases between. The CDR3 length is 14 residues. Germline values: CDR1 SGHRS, CDR2 YFSETQ. The CDR3 protein is CASSSQGQHTEAFF. The CDR3 nucleotides are TGCGCCAGCAGCTCGCAAGGACAGCACACTGAAGCTTTCTTT.